These 17 T cell receptor beta chains originate from one sample sequenced in a study of CD8+ T cells in alopecia areata. cDNA serving as the sequencing template came from extracted, reverse transcribed RNA. The repertoire was sequenced with immunoSEQ multiplex PCR; TCRdb's copy has only in-frame clones and lacks some. This table has about 150,000 clones, around 50% appearing once. Treatment: oral pan-JAK inhibitor, 5-10 mg twice daily. The sequencing here drew on CD8+ T cells sorted from blood, taken at week 4, from a patient treated with tofacitinib. The receptors here all came from a human donor with alopecia areata.

The table lists this clone with a few counts. The rearrangement joins TRBV15 to TRBJ2-5, with TRBD1 matching 7 bases. CDR3 length: 16 residues. Germline values: CDR1 LNHNV, CDR2 YYDKDF (reference sequence). V gave up 5 bases and J gave up 5 bases; unmatched junction bases: 14. CDR3 nucleotide sequence: TGTGCCACCAGCGCCGGGACAGCCGACCCGGGTGAGACCCAGTACTTC. This sequence encodes CATSAGTADPGETQYF.

This sequence joins TRBV2 and TRBJ2-3; D ambiguous. The V end was cut by 7 bases, the J end by 2 bases, with 7 bases between. This CDR3 contains 12 residues. In germline, CDR1 is SNHLY, CDR2 FYNNEI. CDR3 nucleotides: TGTGCCAGCATGAGATACACAGATACGCAGTATTTT. Protein product: CASMRYTDTQYF.

This clone was observed a handful of times. The CDR3 sequence: CASSVQGRDEQFF. CDR3 bases: TGTGCCAGCAGCGTACAGGGAAGGGATGAGCAGTTCTTC. The genes are TRBV9 and TRBJ2-1, with D possibly being TRBD1 (5 bases). V lost 1 base and J 8 bases, leaving 10 bases between the germline ends. This CDR3 contains 13 residues. Germline assignment: CDR1 SGDLS and CDR2 YYNGEE. Using reference TRBV9 and TRBJ2-1 for the parts outside the CDR3, the full variable domain is DSGVTQTPKHLITATGQRVTLRCSPRSGDLSVYWYQQSLDQGLQFLIQYYNGEERAKGNILERFSAQQFPDLHSELNLSSLELGDSALYFCASSVQGRDEQFFGPGTRLTVL.

V is TRBV5-1 and J is TRBJ2-1, with 12 nucleotides matching TRBD1. J was trimmed by 13 bases and V by 5 bases; bases with no gene match: 13. Germline loops: CDR1 SGHRS, CDR2 YFSETQ. The CDR3 has 15 residues. The CDR3 DNA reads TGCGCCAGCAGGTCGGGGACAGGGGGCGTCCCTAAACAGTTCTTC. Amino acids: CASRSGTGGVPKQFF.

The genes are TRBV7-9 and TRBJ1-2, with 7 positions matching TRBD1. The CDR3 contains 15 residues. The V and J ends lost 1 base and 4 bases, in that order; junction bases with no gene match: 6. The V gene's germline CDR1 is SEHNR and CDR2 FQNEAQ (reference sequence). Here the CDR3 DNA reads TGTGCCAGCAGCTTAGTAGGGGGCTCCTTCTATGGCTACACCTTC. Its protein product is CASSLVGGSFYGYTF.

This clone was found a few times. This chain connects TRBV7-9 to TRBJ1-5; 7 nucleotides agree with TRBD1. J was trimmed by 1 base and V by 1 base; bases with no gene match: 10. The CDR3 sequence is 18 residues long. Looked up from germline, CDR1 is SEHNR and CDR2 is FQNEAQ (reference sequence). The CDR3 region has the DNA TGTGCCAGCAGCTTAGGGGTCGAGAGGGGGCACAGCAATCAGCCCCAGCATTTT. Amino acids: CASSLGVERGHSNQPQHF. The complete variable domain, with remaining parts taken from reference TRBV7-9 and TRBJ1-5, reads DTGVSQNPRHKITKRGQNVTFRCDPISEHNRLYWYRQTLGQGPEFLTYFQNEAQLEKSRLLSDRFSAERPKGSFSTLEIQRTEQGDSAMYLCASSLGVERGHSNQPQHFGDGTRLSIL.

The chain is built from TRBV5-6 and TRBJ2-2; weak D call: TRBD1 (5 bases). The CDR3 runs 15 residues. Germline CDR1 reads SGHDT; CDR2 reads YYEEEE. Trimming left V 1 base short and J 5 bases short, with 12 bases between. This CDR3 reads CASSLQGIWTGELFF. The CDR3 nucleotides are TGTGCCAGCAGCTTGCAGGGAATATGGACCGGGGAGCTGTTTTTT. Combining the CDR3 with reference TRBV5-6 and TRBJ2-2 gives the whole variable domain DAGVTQSPTHLIKTRGQQVTLRCSPKSGHDTVSWYQQALGQGPQFIFQYYEEEERQRGNFPDRFSGHQFPNYSSELNVNALLLGDSALYLCASSLQGIWTGELFFGEGSRLTVL.

This clone has a single count. The V call is TRBV30, the J call TRBJ1-1; no firm D call. The CDR3 is 14 amino acids. V lost 0 bases and J lost 1, with 9 bases in between. The germline V gene has CDR1 GTSNPN and CDR2 SVGIG (reference sequence). CDR3 in DNA: TGTGCCTGGAGTGTTTGGCTGTGGAACACTGAAGCTTTCTTT. It codes for CAWSVWLWNTEAFF.

This clone came up a few times. The chain uses TRBV27 and TRBJ1-5, with D possibly matching TRBD1 (6 bases). The length of the CDR3 is 16 residues. Germline CDR1 and CDR2: MNHEY and SMNVEV (reference sequence). Trimming cost V 5 bases and J 7 bases, with 21 bases left between them. This CDR3 reads CASSLGSPGAKQPQHF. CDR3 bases: TGTGCCAGCAGTCTGGGCAGCCCGGGGGCGAAACAGCCCCAGCATTTT.

This clone was detected a few times. This chain uses TRBV7-8 with TRBJ2-5; D gene unclear. Looked up from germline, CDR1 is SGHVS and CDR2 is FQNEAQ. CDR3 size: 15 residues. The V end lost 0 bases, the J end lost 5 bases, and 13 bases lay between the germline ends. Written as DNA, the CDR3 is TGTGCCAGCAGCTTAGCGATGACGACTTGGGAGACCCAGTACTTC. Its translation is CASSLAMTTWETQYF.

The chain is built from TRBV4-1 and TRBJ1-5, with D hard to call. Germline V gene lookup returns CDR1 MGHRA and CDR2 YSYEKL. The CDR3 has 13 residues. The V end lost 2 bases, the J end lost 0 bases, and 2 bases lay between the germline ends. CDR3 sequence (DNA): TGCGCCAGCAGCCAAAGTAGCAATCAGCCCCAGCATTTT. It translates to CASSQSSNQPQHF.

This clone was seen just once. The gene calls are TRBV5-1 and TRBJ1-2, with D perhaps TRBD1 (5 bases). This CDR3 is built from 12 residues. Germline V lookup: CDR1 SGHRS, CDR2 YFSETQ. V gave up 4 bases and J gave up 8 bases, with 12 bases separating them. CDR3 amino acids: CASSGDDWGYTF. CDR3 coding DNA: TGCGCCAGCAGCGGGGACGACTGGGGCTACACCTTC. The variable domain in full, with the rest retrieved from reference TRBV5-1 and TRBJ1-2, is KAGVTQTPRYLIKTRGQQVTLSCSPISGHRSVSWYQQTPGQGLQFLFEYFSETQRNKGNFPGRFSGRQFSNSRSEMNVSTLELGDSALYLCASSGDDWGYTFGSGTRLTVV.

The rearrangement joins TRBV9 to TRBJ2-7; weak D call: TRBD1 (7 bases). CDR1 is SGDLS, CDR2 YYNGEE, per germline. The CDR3 extends over 15 amino acids. V was cut by 0 bases and J by 3 bases, with 13 bases left in between. The CDR3 loop reads CASSVGGTVLYEQYF. The CDR3, as DNA: TGTGCCAGCAGCGTAGGCGGGACAGTCCTCTACGAGCAGTACTTC. Based on the CDR3 plus reference TRBV9 and TRBJ2-7, the full variable domain is DSGVTQTPKHLITATGQRVTLRCSPRSGDLSVYWYQQSLDQGLQFLIQYYNGEERAKGNILERFSAQQFPDLHSELNLSSLELGDSALYFCASSVGGTVLYEQYFGPGTRLTVT.

This chain uses TRBV7-8 with TRBJ2-7; 13 bases align to TRBD2. Germline V CDR1 and CDR2: SGHVS, FQNEAQ. After removal of 4 bases from V and 1 base from J, the junction contained 4 bases not matched to a gene. CDR3 length: 16 amino acids. The CDR3 protein is CASSSGLAGLSYEQYF. CDR3 sequence (DNA): TGTGCCAGCAGCTCGGGACTAGCGGGGCTTTCCTACGAGCAGTACTTC. The full variable domain, with the rest looked up from reference TRBV7-8 and TRBJ2-7, is GAGVSQSPRYKVAKRGQDVALRCDPISGHVSLFWYQQALGQGPEFLTYFQNEAQLDKSGLPSDRFFAERPEGSVSTLKIQRTQQEDSAVYLCASSSGLAGLSYEQYFGPGTRLTVT.

This clone was recorded a few times. V usage is TRBV7-9 and J usage is TRBJ2-3, with 8 nucleotides matching TRBD1. The CDR3 contains 15 residues. The germline gives CDR1 SEHNR, CDR2 FQNEAQ (reference sequence). The junction had 11 bases not matched to a gene; V was cut back by 8 bases and J by 4 bases. CDR3 sequence reads: CASGVRDRPSDTQYF. The CDR3 DNA reads as TGTGCCAGCGGAGTCCGGGACAGGCCATCAGATACGCAGTATTTT.

The gene calls are TRBV14 and TRBJ2-2; 7 bases fit TRBD1. The CDR3 is 19 amino acids. CDR1 and CDR2 (germline): SGHDN, FVKESK. V lost 0 bases and J lost 5; bases outside the gene matches: 15. The CDR3 coding sequence is TGTGCCAGCAGCCAAGATTTTCGGGACAGAGATTTAGGGACCGGGGAGCTGTTTTTT. It translates to CASSQDFRDRDLGTGELFF.

The J gene is TRBJ1-2, the V gene TRBV5-4; the D gene is possibly TRBD1 (5 bases). CDR3 size: 15 residues. Trimming removed 1 base at V and 6 bases at J, with 16 bases between. From germline, CDR1 is SGHNT and CDR2 YYREEE (reference sequence). The chain's CDR3 is CASSLPGPKQHGYTF. The CDR3, as DNA: TGTGCCAGCAGCTTGCCGGGACCCAAACAACATGGCTACACCTTC.